This is a list of T cell receptor beta chains from one sample in a study of blood T cell repertoires in COVID-19. Clones were read by immunoSEQ multiplex PCR, and TCRdb kept only the in-frame ones, dropping some. The sample consists of under 300,000 clones, 80% to 85% of them appearing once. The sequenced sample was peripheral blood. These receptors all stem from an older woman with active or convalescent COVID-19. The CDR3 runs from the conserved cysteine through the conserved F or W. D genes are given only for firm matches. The size of a clone is reported for some rows only, either as once, few or many, or as a class for expanded clones.

abundance | d_gene | j_gene | v_gene | CDR3aa | CDR3nt
NA | TRBD1 | TRBJ1-1 | TRBV11-3 | CASSLGQSTEAFF | TGTGCCAGCAGCCTGGGACAGTCCACTGAAGCTTTCTTT
NA | NA | TRBJ1-1 | TRBV4-1 | CASSQDMVVPAAFF | TGCGCCAGCAGCCAAGATATGGTTGTGCCCGCGGCTTTCTTT
NA | NA | TRBJ1-6 | TRBV7-8 | CASSLVTSKDSPLHF | TGTGCCAGCAGCTTAGTGACAAGTAAGGATTCACCCCTCCACTTT
NA | NA | TRBJ1-3 | TRBV29-1 | CSVKVGPGNTIYF | TGCAGCGTTAAGGTGGGCCCTGGAAACACCATATATTTT
NA | TRBD1 | TRBJ1-2 | TRBV29-1 | CSVEQGAYGYTF | TGCAGCGTTGAACAGGGGGCCTATGGCTACACCTTC
NA | TRBD1 | TRBJ1-2 | TRBV2 | CASSVKGAGYGYTF | TGTGCCAGCAGTGTTAAGGGGGCAGGCTATGGCTACACCTTC
NA | NA | TRBJ1-2 | TRBV11-2 | CASSLGRQISYGYTF | TGTGCCAGCAGCTTAGGGCGACAGATAAGCTATGGCTACACCTTC
few | NA | TRBJ2-7 | TRBV20-1 | CSARGGYEQYF | TGCAGTGCTAGAGGAGGCTACGAGCAGTACTTC
NA | TRBD2 | TRBJ2-2 | TRBV7-2 | CASSFTSGEGGELFF | TGTGCCAGCAGCTTTACTAGCGGGGAAGGCGGGGAGCTGTTTTTT
NA | TRBD1 | TRBJ2-3 | TRBV19 | CATARGQGITDTQYF | TGTGCCACTGCTAGGGGACAGGGCATCACAGATACGCAGTATTTT
once | NA | TRBJ2-5 | TRBV3-1/TRBV3-2 | CASSPRVGGLQETQYF | TGTGCCAGCAGCCCCCGGGTGGGGGGGCTCCAAGAGACCCAGTACTTC
NA | NA | TRBJ1-4 | TRBV19 | CATEVGGTNEKLFF | TGTGCCACCGAAGTAGGGGGAACTAATGAAAAACTGTTTTTT
few | NA | TRBJ1-1 | TRBV12-2 | CASRFLSPRDRETNTEAFF | TGTGCAAGTCGCTTCTTATCGCCCCGGGACAGGGAAACGAACACTGAAGCTTTCTTT
NA | NA | TRBJ1-1 | TRBV20-1 | CSAANTEAFF | TGCAGTGCAGCGAACACTGAAGCTTTCTTT
NA | TRBD1 | TRBJ2-3 | TRBV2 | CASSGGQVRDTQYF | TGTGCCAGCAGTGGCGGACAGGTTCGGGATACGCAGTATTTT
NA | TRBD2 | TRBJ2-7 | TRBV15 | CATSREGGWRSYEQYF | TGTGCCACCAGCAGAGAGGGAGGGTGGCGGTCCTACGAGCAGTACTTC
NA | NA | TRBJ2-7 | TRBV21-1 | CASSKQSLTGLSLSGEQYF | TGTGCCAGCAGCAAACAGTCGCTGACAGGGCTGTCTCTATCGGGCGAGCAGTACTTC
NA | NA | TRBJ2-2 | TRBV24-1 | CATSDLKNTGELFF | TGTGCCACCAGTGACTTAAAGAACACCGGGGAGCTGTTTTTT
NA | NA | TRBJ1-4 | TRBV11-2 | CASSLGSGKGEKLFF | TGTGCCAGCAGCTTAGGATCGGGGAAAGGTGAAAAACTGTTTTTT
NA | NA | TRBJ1-2 | TRBV7-3 | CASSFLGGSGYTF | TGTGCCAGCAGCTTTCTGGGGGGGAGTGGCTACACCTTC
NA | NA | TRBJ2-5 | TRBV19 | CASSIQFQETQYF | TGTGCCAGTAGTATCCAGTTCCAAGAGACCCAGTACTTC
NA | NA | TRBJ2-7 | TRBV4-1 | CASSQDGSGAGVYEQYF | TGCGCCAGCAGCCAAGATGGTTCGGGGGCGGGAGTTTACGAGCAGTACTTC
few | NA | TRBJ1-2 | TRBV7-9 | CASSLIADYGYTF | TGTGCCAGCAGCTTAATCGCAGACTATGGCTACACCTTC
NA | TRBD1 | TRBJ1-4 | TRBV19 | CASRSGGATNEKLFF | TGTGCCAGTAGGTCAGGGGGTGCAACTAATGAAAAACTGTTTTTT
NA | NA | TRBJ2-5 | TRBV7-9 | CASSLVGGAPPTQYF | TGTGCCAGCAGCTTAGTAGGCGGGGCGCCTCCGACCCAGTACTTC
NA | NA | TRBJ1-5 | TRBV6-2/TRBV6-3 | CASSRRGQPQHF | TGTGCCAGCAGTCGACGGGGTCAGCCCCAGCATTTT
few | NA | TRBJ1-1 | TRBV2 | CASSVWDTNTEAFF | TGTGCCAGCAGTGTTTGGGACACAAACACTGAAGCTTTCTTT
NA | NA | TRBJ1-1 | TRBV19 | CASSIGAGWDTEAFF | TGTGCCAGTAGTATAGGGGCAGGGTGGGACACTGAAGCTTTCTTT
NA | TRBD1 | TRBJ2-3 | TRBV18 | CASSPPDRGRTDTQYF | TGTGCCAGCTCACCCCCCGACAGGGGGAGGACAGATACGCAGTATTTT
NA | NA | TRBJ1-2 | TRBV24-1 | CATSDPGQGYTF | TGTGCCACCAGTGACCCCGGACAGGGCTACACCTTC
NA | NA | TRBJ2-5 | TRBV6-5 | CASRDQGWETQYF | TGTGCCAGCAGGGACCAGGGGTGGGAGACCCAGTACTTC
once | NA | TRBJ2-6 | TRBV2 | CASSEEGAGANVLTF | TGTGCCAGCAGTGAAGAAGGGGCTGGGGCCAACGTCCTGACTTTC
NA | TRBD2 | TRBJ2-7 | TRBV6-1 | CASSDLAGTYEQYF | TGTGCCAGCAGTGATCTAGCGGGCACCTACGAGCAGTACTTC
NA | NA | TRBJ1-3 | TRBV3-1/TRBV3-2 | CASSQDHSGSRGNTIYF | TGTGCCAGCAGCCAAGATCATTCAGGATCTCGGGGAAACACCATATATTTT
NA | TRBD2 | TRBJ2-5 | TRBV19 | CASSIDTLAGGSETQYF | TGTGCCAGTAGTATAGATACGCTAGCGGGGGGGAGTGAGACCCAGTACTTC
NA | TRBD1 | TRBJ2-7 | TRBV11-2 | CASSLIRGTGSSYEQYF | TGTGCCAGCAGCTTAATTAGGGGGACAGGGAGCTCCTACGAGCAGTACTTC
many | NA | TRBJ2-2 | TRBV27 | CASSFSGDTGELFF | TGTGCCAGCAGTTTTTCAGGGGACACCGGGGAGCTGTTTTTT
NA | NA | TRBJ2-7 | TRBV30 | CAWSDATSPYEQYF | TGTGCCTGGAGCGACGCGACTAGTCCCTACGAGCAGTACTTC
NA | TRBD1 | TRBJ2-4 | TRBV7-2 | CASSLDRGKNIQYF | TGTGCCAGCAGCTTGGACAGGGGGAAAAACATTCAGTACTTC
NA | TRBD1 | TRBJ2-1 | TRBV19 | CASSIESRGRAKFF | TGTGCCAGTAGTATAGAAAGCAGGGGGCGAGCGAAGTTCTTC
NA | TRBD2 | TRBJ2-2 | TRBV10-2 | CASRNGGSNTGELFF | TGCGCCAGCAGAAACGGGGGGTCCAACACCGGGGAGCTGTTTTTT
NA | NA | TRBJ1-1 | TRBV2 | CASSAFGVNTEAFF | TGTGCCAGCAGTGCGTTCGGAGTAAACACTGAAGCTTTCTTT
NA | TRBD2 | TRBJ2-7 | TRBV18 | CASSPRGNHEQYF | TGTGCCAGCTCACCGCGGGGGAACCACGAGCAGTACTTC
NA | NA | TRBJ1-2 | TRBV9 | CASALGPGVSGYTF | TGTGCCAGCGCCCTAGGGCCAGGGGTGAGTGGCTACACCTTC
NA | TRBD2 | TRBJ2-7 | TRBV20-1 | CSASGAGGYYEQYF | TGCAGTGCTAGTGGCGCGGGGGGCTACTACGAGCAGTACTTC
NA | NA | TRBJ1-2 | TRBV30 | CAWTWGGLQGYTF | TGTGCCTGGACCTGGGGGGGGCTCCAAGGCTACACCTTC
NA | TRBD1 | TRBJ2-7 | TRBV7-9 | CASSSGTGGFKDYEQYF | TGTGCCAGCAGCTCGGGGACAGGGGGGTTTAAGGACTACGAGCAGTACTTC
NA | TRBD1 | TRBJ1-1 | TRBV19 | CASSTITGGLTEAFF | TGTGCCAGTAGTACCATTACAGGGGGGCTCACTGAAGCTTTCTTT
NA | NA | TRBJ1-6 | TRBV3-1/TRBV3-2 | CASSFTGPNSPLHF | TGTGCCAGCAGTTTCACAGGGCCGAATTCACCCCTCCACTTT
few | TRBD1 | TRBJ1-3 | TRBV29-1 | CSVEQGGGNTIYF | TGCAGCGTGGAGCAGGGGGGTGGAAACACCATATATTTT
NA | NA | TRBJ2-4 | TRBV30 | CAWSVGAGMGIQYF | TGTGCCTGGAGTGTAGGGGCGGGGATGGGCATTCAGTACTTC
NA | NA | TRBJ1-1 | TRBV30 | CAWRGLLKMNTEAFF | TGTGCCTGGAGGGGACTCCTAAAAATGAACACTGAAGCTTTCTTT
NA | NA | TRBJ1-5 | TRBV6-1 | CASSDAAFGSDYQPQHF | TGTGCCAGCAGTGATGCCGCATTCGGTAGCGACTATCAGCCCCAGCATTTT
NA | TRBD2 | TRBJ2-7 | TRBV7-2 | CASSSTSLTSGGASEQYF | TGTGCCAGCAGCTCAACCTCTCTGACTAGCGGGGGGGCAAGCGAGCAGTACTTC
few | NA | TRBJ1-2 | TRBV6-5 | CASSSGQSSYGYTF | TGTGCCAGCAGTTCCGGACAGTCATCGTATGGCTACACCTTC
many | NA | TRBJ1-2 | TRBV19 | CASRLRTTNYGYTF | TGTGCCAGTAGACTCAGGACAACTAACTATGGCTACACCTTC
NA | NA | TRBJ2-1 | TRBV12-3/TRBV12-4 | CASSSDSGGEQFF | TGTGCCAGCAGCTCGGACTCCGGGGGTGAGCAGTTCTTC
NA | TRBD2 | TRBJ2-1 | TRBV5-4 | CASSLETSGGQQFF | TGTGCCAGCAGCTTGGAGACTAGCGGGGGGCAGCAGTTCTTC
once | NA | TRBJ2-6 | TRBV7-3 | CASSLVSGSSGANVLTF | TGTGCCAGCAGCTTAGTCTCAGGAAGCTCTGGGGCCAACGTCCTGACTTTC
NA | NA | TRBJ2-7 | TRBV29-1 | CSVGPTYEQYF | TGCAGCGTTGGGCCGACCTACGAGCAGTACTTC